The entry that follows covers one TCR beta chain sequence. This specimen comes from a study of CD8 T cells in Susac syndrome. For the study at large: Patients with Susac syndrome were, at the time of blood collection, therapy-naive, maintained on corticosteroids, or maintained on intravenous immunoglobulin alone.

Random hexamers were used to reverse transcribe an amount of roughly 0.45 to 1 ug RNA. Multiplex PCR with immunoSEQ amplified the TCR beta CDR3 across 54 Vbeta and 13 Jbeta. TCRdb re-analysed the immunoSEQ multiplex PCR reads in MiXCR, keeping a single row per CDR3 protein. This table has under 85,000 distinct CDR3 sequences, about 94% appearing once. In blood CD8+ and CD4+ T cells, TCR beta underwent sequencing. TEMRA cells were FACS-enriched, unlike CD8+ and CD4+ T cells, which were negatively isolated. CDR1 is DFQATT and CDR2 is SNEGSKA in the germline V gene (reference sequence). The CDR3 totals 12 residues. Germline trimming cut 5 bases from V and 3 bases from J; bases unmatched to any gene: 2.

This TCR came from a human donor with Susac syndrome. The chain combines TRBV20-1 with TRBJ1-1; TRBD1 matches 8 bases. The sample consisted of CD8+ T cells from PBMCs. The CDR3: CSAPQGDTEAFF. CDR3 sequence (DNA): TGCAGTGCTCCACAGGGGGACACTGAAGCTTTCTTT.